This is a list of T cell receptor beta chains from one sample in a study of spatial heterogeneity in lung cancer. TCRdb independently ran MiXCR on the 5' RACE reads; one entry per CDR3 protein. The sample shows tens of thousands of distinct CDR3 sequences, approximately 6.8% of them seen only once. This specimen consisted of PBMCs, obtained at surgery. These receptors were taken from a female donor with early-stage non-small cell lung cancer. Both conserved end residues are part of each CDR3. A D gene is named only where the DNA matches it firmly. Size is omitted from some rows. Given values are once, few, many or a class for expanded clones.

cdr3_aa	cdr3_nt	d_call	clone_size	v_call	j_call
CASSPGRGTYNEQFF	TGTGCCAGCTCACCAGGGCGGGGCACCTACAATGAGCAGTTCTTC	-	many	TRBV18	TRBJ2-1
CASSLAGGYTGELFF	TGCGCCAGCAGTTTAGCGGGAGGCTACACCGGGGAGCTGTTTTTT	TRBD2	many	TRBV5-1	TRBJ2-2
CASSSTSGSYEQYF	TGTGCCAGCAGCTCCACTAGCGGGAGTTACGAGCAGTACTTC	TRBD2	many	TRBV11-2	TRBJ2-7
CASSQPKRDLILGEQYF	TGCGCCAGCAGCCAACCCAAGCGGGACCTTATACTGGGGGAGCAGTACTTC	TRBD2	many	TRBV4-1	TRBJ2-7
CSARRWSSYEQYF	TGCAGTGCCCGCCGGTGGAGCTCCTACGAGCAGTACTTC	-	many	TRBV20-1	TRBJ2-7
CASSAGRDTQETQYF	TGTGCCAGCTCAGCCGGGCGGGACACTCAAGAGACCCAGTACTTC	-	many	TRBV18	TRBJ2-5
CASSADITYNEQFF	TGCGCCAGCAGCGCGGACATCACCTACAATGAGCAGTTCTTC	-	many	TRBV5-1	TRBJ2-1
CATSPAAGGGDEQFF	TGTGCCACCAGCCCCGCCGCGGGGGGAGGGGATGAGCAGTTCTTC	TRBD2	many	TRBV15	TRBJ2-1
CASSQDGGTHGYTF	TGCGCCAGCAGCCAAGATGGGGGGACCCATGGCTACACCTTC	-	many	TRBV4-3	TRBJ1-2
CASSYSMAAGARDIQYF	TGTGCCAGCAGTTACTCGATGGCAGCGGGAGCGAGAGACATTCAGTACTTC	TRBD2	-	TRBV6-2/TRBV6-3	TRBJ2-4
CASSLGGTGDSGAFF	TGCGCCAGCAGCCTCGGTGGGACAGGGGATTCAGGAGCTTTCTTT	TRBD1	few	TRBV5-1	TRBJ1-1
CASSLPTGGGGDTQYF	TGTGCCAGCAGCTTGCCCACTGGCGGGGGGGGAGATACGCAGTATTTT	TRBD2	many	TRBV5-4	TRBJ2-3
CASSSSGTGGSPLHF	TGTGCCAGCAGCTCTTCCGGGACAGGGGGCTCACCCCTCCACTTT	TRBD1	many	TRBV7-3	TRBJ1-6
CASSSSSGRVGETQYF	TGTGCCAGCAGCTCATCTAGCGGGAGGGTCGGGGAGACCCAGTACTTC	TRBD2	many	TRBV7-6	TRBJ2-5
CASSEERGRATEAFF	TGTGCCAGCAGTGAAGAGAGGGGCAGGGCCACTGAAGCTTTCTTT	-	few	TRBV2	TRBJ1-1
CSASPEYQETQYF	TGCAGTGCTAGTCCAGAGTACCAAGAGACCCAGTACTTC	-	-	TRBV20-1	TRBJ2-5
CASSLRQGSYEQYF	TGTGCCAGCAGTTTAAGGCAGGGTTCCTACGAGCAGTACTTC	-	-	TRBV27	TRBJ2-7
CASSTTVTVGLESTDTQYF	TGTGCCAGCAGCACTACCGTGACAGTAGGACTAGAAAGCACAGATACGCAGTATTTT	TRBD2	many	TRBV13	TRBJ2-3
CASSVPARYNSPLHF	TGTGCCAGCAGTGTTCCGGCTCGGTATAATTCACCCCTCCACTTT	-	many	TRBV28	TRBJ1-6
CASRGSPSVEKLFF	TGTGCCAGCAGGGGTAGCCCGAGTGTTGAAAAACTGTTTTTT	-	-	TRBV6-1	TRBJ1-4
CASKIAGPNTGELFF	TGCGCCAGCAAGATAGCGGGCCCGAACACCGGGGAGCTGTTTTTT	TRBD2	many	TRBV5-1	TRBJ2-2
CSARLAGMETQYF	TGCAGTGCTAGATTAGCGGGAATGGAGACCCAGTACTTC	TRBD2	many	TRBV20-1	TRBJ2-5
CASPRPGGQGADTQYF	TGTGCCAGCCCTCGCCCCGGAGGACAGGGGGCAGATACGCAGTATTTT	TRBD1	many	TRBV13	TRBJ2-3
CASSLDPGRVYNEQFF	TGTGCCAGCAGCTTAGATCCCGGGAGGGTCTACAATGAGCAGTTCTTC	TRBD2	-	TRBV7-9	TRBJ2-1
CATSEPPGQGAQETQYF	TGTGCCACCAGTGAACCACCGGGACAGGGGGCACAGGAGACCCAGTACTTC	TRBD1	few	TRBV24-1	TRBJ2-5
CASSHRPVGPQETQYF	TGCGCCAGCAGCCACCGCCCGGTGGGGCCCCAAGAGACCCAGTACTTC	-	many	TRBV5-1	TRBJ2-5
CASSPLRDAGNSPLHF	TGCGCCAGCAGCCCGCTCCGGGACGCAGGAAATTCACCCCTCCACTTT	-	many	TRBV5-1	TRBJ1-6
CASSHNRGANEKLFF	TGTGCCAGCAGTCATAACAGGGGCGCTAATGAAAAACTGTTTTTT	TRBD1	many	TRBV7-9	TRBJ1-4
CAWRTGYEQYF	TGTGCCTGGCGGACAGGCTACGAGCAGTACTTC	TRBD1	-	TRBV30	TRBJ2-7
CSANTMGETQYF	TGCAGTGCTAACACCATGGGCGAGACCCAGTACTTC	-	-	TRBV20-1	TRBJ2-5
CASRGTGERDTEAFF	TGTGCCAGCAGGGGGACAGGGGAGAGGGACACTGAAGCTTTCTTT	TRBD1	many	TRBV12-3/TRBV12-4	TRBJ1-1
CASSRYYEQYF	TGTGCCAGCAGCCGTTACTACGAGCAGTACTTC	-	few	TRBV3-1	TRBJ2-7
CASSLFRSGSTGELFF	TGTGCCAGCAGTTTATTCCGTAGCGGGAGTACCGGGGAGCTGTTTTTT	TRBD2	few	TRBV27	TRBJ2-2
CASTGGQTGGNYGYTF	TGTGCCAGCACAGGAGGTCAGACAGGGGGCAACTATGGCTACACCTTC	TRBD1	many	TRBV6-2/TRBV6-3	TRBJ1-2
CSASGTGGTEAFF	TGCAGTGCTAGTGGGACAGGGGGGACTGAAGCTTTCTTT	TRBD1	many	TRBV20-1	TRBJ1-1
CASSLYGGDLNYGYTF	TGTGCCAGCAGCTTATATGGAGGGGACCTTAACTATGGCTACACCTTC	-	few	TRBV7-3	TRBJ1-2
CASSPAIDRDTEAFF	TGTGCCAGCAGCCCCGCCATCGACAGGGACACTGAAGCTTTCTTT	TRBD1	many	TRBV3-1	TRBJ1-1
CASSLISGIYEQYF	TGTGCCAGCAGCTTAATCAGCGGCATCTACGAGCAGTACTTC	-	-	TRBV7-2	TRBJ2-7
CASQQMEETQYF	TGTGCCAGCCAGCAGATGGAAGAGACCCAGTACTTC	-	-	TRBV7-8	TRBJ2-5
CATSDAGTSMDTQYF	TGTGCCACCAGTGATGCCGGGACTAGTATGGATACGCAGTATTTT	TRBD2	many	TRBV24-1	TRBJ2-3
CASGTGDSPLHF	TGTGCCAGCGGGACAGGGGATTCACCCCTCCACTTT	TRBD1	many	TRBV6-6	TRBJ1-6
CASRRLAGVTGELFF	TGTGCCAGCAGAAGACTAGCGGGAGTTACCGGGGAGCTGTTTTTT	TRBD2	many	TRBV11-2	TRBJ2-2
CASSFQTASYEQYF	TGTGCCAGCAGCTTTCAGACAGCCTCCTACGAGCAGTACTTC	-	many	TRBV11-1	TRBJ2-7
CSAMLDSEKLFF	TGCAGTGCTATGCTCGACAGTGAAAAACTGTTTTTT	-	many	TRBV20-1	TRBJ1-4
CASSPPPLGETQYF	TGTGCCAGCTCACCGCCGCCCCTAGGAGAGACCCAGTACTTC	-	-	TRBV18	TRBJ2-5
CSARDMYTGNTIYF	TGCAGTGCTAGAGATATGTACACCGGAAACACCATATATTTT	-	-	TRBV20-1	TRBJ1-3
CASSPRRTYNEQFF	TGTGCCAGCAGCCCCCGGCGGACCTACAATGAGCAGTTCTTC	-	many	TRBV3-1	TRBJ2-1
CSAVQGVNSQPQHF	TGCAGTGCTGTACAGGGTGTCAATAGCCAGCCCCAGCATTTT	-	many	TRBV20-1	TRBJ1-5
CASSDPGVDNYGYTF	TGCGCCAGCAGTGATCCAGGCGTAGATAACTATGGCTACACCTTC	-	many	TRBV10-2	TRBJ1-2
CASSFNSPSNTGELFF	TGTGCCAGCAGCTTTAACAGCCCCTCGAACACCGGGGAGCTGTTTTTT	-	few	TRBV7-2	TRBJ2-2
CASSLVHLNYGYTF	TGTGCCAGCAGCTTAGTTCACCTTAACTATGGCTACACCTTC	-	few	TRBV7-2	TRBJ1-2
CAIRSSSGKQETQYF	TGTGCCATCAGATCCTCTAGCGGGAAACAGGAGACCCAGTACTTC	TRBD2	-	TRBV10-3	TRBJ2-5
CASSQQETQYF	TGTGCCAGCAGTCAACAGGAGACCCAGTACTTC	-	many	TRBV7-9	TRBJ2-5
CASRPVGSNEQFF	TGTGCCAGCAGGCCCGTGGGTTCCAATGAGCAGTTCTTC	-	few	TRBV6-1	TRBJ2-1
CSARSRTGTSPLHF	TGCAGTGCTAGATCCCGGACAGGGACTTCACCCCTCCACTTT	TRBD1	many	TRBV20-1	TRBJ1-6